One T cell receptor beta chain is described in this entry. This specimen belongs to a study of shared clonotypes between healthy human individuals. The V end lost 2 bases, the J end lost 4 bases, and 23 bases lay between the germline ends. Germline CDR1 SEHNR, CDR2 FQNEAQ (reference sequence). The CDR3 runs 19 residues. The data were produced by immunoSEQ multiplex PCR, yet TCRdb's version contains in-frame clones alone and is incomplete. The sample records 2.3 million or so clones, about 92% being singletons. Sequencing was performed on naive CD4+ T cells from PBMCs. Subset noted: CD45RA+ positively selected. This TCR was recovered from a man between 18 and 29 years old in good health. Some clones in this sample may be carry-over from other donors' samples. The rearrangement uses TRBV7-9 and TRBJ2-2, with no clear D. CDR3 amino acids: CASSLSGKKWPAGTGELFF. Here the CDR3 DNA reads TGTGCCAGCAGCTTAAGTGGCAAAAAATGGCCGGCCGGCACCGGGGAGCTGTTTTTT. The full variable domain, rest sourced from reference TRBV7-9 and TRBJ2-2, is DTGVSQNPRHKITKRGQNVTFRCDPISEHNRLYWYRQTLGQGPEFLTYFQNEAQLEKSRLLSDRFSAERPKGSFSTLEIQRTEQGDSAMYLCASSLSGKKWPAGTGELFFGEGSRLTVL.